This T cell receptor beta chain derives from a study of neurological immune-mediated disorders. This CDR3 comprises 12 residues. Looked up from germline, CDR1 is MDHEN and CDR2 is SYDVKM. Deletions cut 4 bases from V and 4 bases from J, with 7 bases between. Every sequencing run produced over 200 million TCR-beta sequences that came from 15-18 subjects. From the 5' RACE reads, TCRdb called clonotypes with MiXCR, one entry per CDR3 protein. The table records 65,000 to 90,000 distinct CDR3 sequences, approximately 10% of them present only once. The chain links TRBV28 to TRBJ2-5, with no clear D. This receptor was obtained from a middle-aged man in good health. Sequencing was done on a sample of PBMCs. The CDR3, as DNA: TGTGCCAGCAGTTCATGGGGAGAGACCCAGTACTTC. Amino acid sequence: CASSSWGETQYF.